This passage covers 25 T cell receptor beta chains from one sample sequenced in a study of radiation and T cells in renal cell carcinoma. The time point: blood 2 weeks post-SBRT. The sample's treatment: 15 Gy SBRT to primary tumor, nephrectomy 4 weeks later. Here immunoSEQ multiplex PCR was the method, and the copy in TCRdb shows in-frame clones only, minus some. Among around 60,000 clones listed, roughly 72% were seen once. Sequencing was performed on blood, taken from a patient whose treatment included radiotherapy and nephrectomy. These receptor sequences come from a man aged 60 to 75 with renal cell carcinoma.

This clone was seen only a few times. The chain uses TRBV5-4 and TRBJ2-2, with D perhaps given as TRBD1 or TRBD2 (6 bases each). Germline V lookup: CDR1 SGHNT, CDR2 YYREEE (reference sequence). V dropped 5 bases and J dropped 0 bases, with 17 bases sitting between them. This CDR3 spans 17 amino acids. CDR3 coding DNA: TGTGCCAGCAGGGGGGGCAAAAATTCCGCGAACACCGGGGAGCTGTTTTTT. Protein sequence: CASRGGKNSANTGELFF.

The rearrangement uses TRBV5-1 and TRBJ1-2; D not resolved. Trimming took off 2 bases at V and 8 bases at J, with 10 bases between the two ends. The CDR3 length is 12 residues. Looked up from germline, CDR1 is SGHRS and CDR2 is YFSETQ. The CDR3 DNA reads TGCGCCAGCAGCTTTACCTTTGGAGGCTACACCTTC. This encodes CASSFTFGGYTF.

The J gene is TRBJ2-7, the V gene TRBV4-1; D may be TRBD2 (6 bases). The germline gives CDR1 MGHRA, CDR2 YSYEKL. The CDR3 has 13 residues. V shed 4 bases and J shed 7 bases, with 14 bases lying between them. The CDR3 sequence is CASSLETSMEQYV. CDR3 coding DNA: TGCGCCAGCAGCCTAGAGACTAGTATGGAGCAGTACGTC.

The chain is built from TRBV7-3 and TRBJ2-1; D possibly corresponds to TRBD2 (6 bases). From germline, CDR1 is SGHTA and CDR2 FQGTGA. Deletions cut 5 bases from V and 0 bases from J, with 11 bases between. The CDR3 is 15 residues long. CDR3 bases: TGTGCCAGCAGCCCGGGACTTAGCTCCTACAATGAGCAGTTCTTC. It encodes CASSPGLSSYNEQFF.

The genes are TRBV6-1 and TRBJ2-5; D is possibly TRBD1 (6 bases). V was pared by 3 bases and J by 0 bases, with 11 bases between. This CDR3 spans 15 amino acids. Germline CDR1 and CDR2: MNHNS and SASEGT. CDR3 residues: CASSETSGDQETQYF. The DNA for the CDR3 is TGTGCCAGCAGTGAGACTTCAGGGGACCAAGAGACCCAGTACTTC.

The V gene is TRBV29-1, the J gene TRBJ2-1, with D possibly TRBD1 on 6 matching bases. The CDR3 is 13 residues long. Trimming left V 6 bases short and J 5 bases short, with 14 bases between. Germline V CDR1 and CDR2: SQVTM, ANQGSEA. The CDR3 DNA sequence: TGCAGCGTGTCCAGGGGAATCCACAATGAGCAGTTCTTC. This gives the protein CSVSRGIHNEQFF.

The gene calls are TRBV10-3 and TRBJ1-5; D unresolved. This CDR3 spans 18 amino acids. The V end lost 7 bases, the J end lost 4 bases, and 26 bases lay between the germline ends. Germline-derived CDR1 and CDR2 are ENHRY and SYGVKD. The chain's CDR3 is CAITRTRPRGRVNQPQHF. The CDR3 nucleotides are TGTGCCATCACTCGGACGCGGCCACGTGGGAGGGTTAATCAGCCCCAGCATTTT.

The rearrangement links TRBV7-7 to TRBJ2-3, with 11 nucleotides matching TRBD2. The V gene's germline CDR1 is SSHAT and CDR2 FNYEAQ (reference sequence). This CDR3 is built from 15 residues. Trimming cost V 1 base and J 4 bases; bases outside gene matches: 1. The CDR3 DNA is TGTGCCAGCAGCTTAGAACTAGCGGGGGCAGATACGCAGTATTTT. Amino acid sequence: CASSLELAGADTQYF.

This clone was counted only a few times. The chain employs TRBV18 and TRBJ2-1; D uncertain. V shed 1 base and J shed 6 bases, with 13 bases lying between them. Germline V gene data show CDR1 as KGHSH and CDR2 as LQKENI. There are 15 residues in the CDR3. CDR3 sequence (DNA): TGTGCCAGCTCACCACGAACGGTTTCCCTCAATGAGCAGTTCTTC. Residues: CASSPRTVSLNEQFF.

The chain uses TRBV14 and TRBJ2-7; possibly TRBD1 for D (5 bases). V shed 5 bases and J shed 6 bases, with 11 bases lying between them. The CDR3 is made up of 12 amino acids. Germline loops: CDR1 SGHDN, CDR2 FVKESK. The CDR3 DNA reads as TGTGCCAGCAGCTACTCCCAGGGCGAGCAGTACTTC. It translates to CASSYSQGEQYF.

The rearrangement uses TRBV7-6 and TRBJ1-2; 7 nucleotides agree with TRBD1. CDR1 and CDR2 (germline): SGHVS, FNYEAQ. The CDR3 sequence is 14 residues long. V was pared by 0 bases and J by 4 bases, with 2 bases of the junction left unmatched. The chain's CDR3 is CASSLAGQTYGYTF. CDR3 coding DNA: TGTGCCAGCAGCTTAGCGGGACAGACCTATGGCTACACCTTC.

This chain uses TRBV7-9 with TRBJ2-5, with 9 bases aligning to TRBD2. The ends lost 2 bases at V and 0 bases at J; junction bases unmatched: 4. Germline CDR1 reads SEHNR; CDR2 reads FQNEAQ (reference sequence). The CDR3 covers 16 residues. In nucleotides, the CDR3 is TGTGCCAGCAGCTTAAGTAGCGGGGGTTACCAAGAGACCCAGTACTTC. It translates to CASSLSSGGYQETQYF.

This chain joins TRBV2 and TRBJ2-7; D possibly uses TRBD1 or TRBD2 (6 bases each). The germline CDR1 and CDR2 sequences are SNHLY and FYNNEI. The V gene lost 2 bases and the J gene lost 2 bases, with 28 bases spanning the gap. The CDR3 spans 20 residues. DNA of the CDR3: TGTGCCAGCAGTGAACCTTGGATCGACCTTGAGGGGGGAAACACCTACGAGCAGTACGTC. It encodes CASSEPWIDLEGGNTYEQYV.

The chain combines TRBV6-5 with TRBJ2-1, with no clear D. CDR3 size: 13 residues. V was cut by 8 bases and J by 9 bases, with 17 bases left in between. From germline, CDR1 is MNHEY and CDR2 SVGAGI. CDR3 sequence reads: CASFTQAGTEQFF. CDR3 bases: TGTGCCAGCTTTACTCAGGCTGGAACTGAGCAGTTCTTC.

This clone came up once. The gene calls are TRBV5-1 and TRBJ2-2; a weak D match, TRBD2 (5 bases). With 1 base removed from V and 5 bases from J, the gap between germline ends came to 12 bases. CDR3 length: 15 residues. The germline V gene has CDR1 SGHRS and CDR2 YFSETQ. Here the CDR3 reads CASSLSIIATGELFF. In nucleotides, the CDR3 is TGCGCCAGCAGCTTGAGTATTATAGCGACCGGGGAGCTGTTTTTT.

V and J are TRBV27 and TRBJ2-7, with 10 positions matching TRBD1. CDR3 length: 16 amino acids. V shed 0 bases, J shed 4 bases, and the junction held 6 bases outside the gene matches. From germline, CDR1 is MNHEY and CDR2 SMNVEV (reference sequence). The CDR3 DNA sequence: TGTGCCAGCAGTTTATCGCTGGGGGACAGGGGATACGAGCAGTACTTC. Protein: CASSLSLGDRGYEQYF.

The CDR3 protein is CSAGQDNTGELFF. The CDR3 coding sequence is TGCAGCGCGGGACAGGATAACACCGGGGAGCTGTTTTTT. The V gene is TRBV29-1, the J gene TRBJ2-2, with 8 bases identical to TRBD1. Trimming removed 7 bases from V and 2 bases from J; junction bases left unmatched: 3. The CDR3 sequence is 13 residues long. The germline V gene encodes CDR1 SQVTM and CDR2 ANQGSEA.

The chain combines TRBV7-9 with TRBJ2-7; the D is unclear. With 4 bases removed from V and 3 bases from J, the gap between germline ends came to 7 bases. Germline values: CDR1 SEHNR, CDR2 FQNEAQ (reference sequence). The CDR3 covers 12 residues. DNA of the CDR3: TGTGCCAGCAGCTCGTCGTTCTACGAGCAGTACTTC. As protein: CASSSSFYEQYF.

A single count supports this clone. J is TRBJ2-7 and V is TRBV14; the D gene is possibly TRBD2 (5 bases). Trimming took 0 bases from V and 0 from J, leaving 6 bases between them. Germline V gene sequence: CDR1 SGHDN, CDR2 FVKESK. The CDR3 extends over 14 amino acids. CDR3 sequence reads: CASSQDGNSYEQYF. DNA of the CDR3: TGTGCCAGCAGCCAAGACGGGAACTCCTACGAGCAGTACTTC.

The sample holds a few counts of this clone. V is TRBV2 and J is TRBJ2-1; D is undetermined. CDR1 is SNHLY and CDR2 is FYNNEI in the germline V gene. This CDR3 has 15 amino acids. V lost 4 bases and J 2 bases, leaving 12 bases between the germline ends. In nucleotides, the CDR3 is TGTGCCAGCAGTGGAGGATTACTTCCCTACAATGAGCAGTTCTTC. Its translation is CASSGGLLPYNEQFF.

This chain joins TRBV18 and TRBJ1-3; TRBD1 might be the D (5 bases). Germline values: CDR1 KGHSH, CDR2 LQKENI. The CDR3 sequence is 15 residues long. Trimming took off 2 bases at V and 3 bases at J, with 11 bases between the two ends. The CDR3 reads CASSPGPGSGNTIYF. The CDR3 coding sequence is TGTGCCAGCTCACCAGGTCCAGGGAGTGGAAACACCATATATTTT.

V and J are TRBV7-9 and TRBJ2-2; TRBD2 matches at 8 bases. The V gene's germline CDR1 is SEHNR and CDR2 FQNEAQ (reference sequence). With V trimmed by 4 bases and J by 4 bases, 11 bases remained unmatched. The CDR3 has 17 amino acids. The CDR3 bases are TGTGCCAGCAGCTGGACCGGGGGGGCCGGGAGCACCGGGGAGCTGTTTTTT. Protein: CASSWTGGAGSTGELFF.

The V and J genes are TRBV9 and TRBJ2-1; no reliable D call. CDR3 length: 17 residues. The germline gives CDR1 SGDLS, CDR2 YYNGEE. Between the trimmed V and J ends, which lost 0 bases and 2 bases, there was a span of 15 bases. CDR3 sequence reads: CASSVGSIGATYNEQFF. The CDR3 DNA sequence: TGTGCCAGCAGCGTAGGGTCTATCGGCGCCACCTACAATGAGCAGTTCTTC. Using reference TRBV9 and TRBJ2-1 for the parts outside the CDR3, the full variable domain is DSGVTQTPKHLITATGQRVTLRCSPRSGDLSVYWYQQSLDQGLQFLIQYYNGEERAKGNILERFSAQQFPDLHSELNLSSLELGDSALYFCASSVGSIGATYNEQFFGPGTRLTVL.

J is TRBJ1-1 and V is TRBV9, with 8 bases that match TRBD1. The CDR3 length is 15 residues. J lost 2 bases, V lost 3 bases, and 6 bases had no gene match. The germline CDR1 and CDR2 sequences are SGDLS and YYNGEE. The CDR3 loop is CASSAWDRPNTEAFF. The DNA of the CDR3 is TGTGCCAGCAGCGCCTGGGACAGGCCAAACACTGAAGCTTTCTTT.

V is TRBV5-4 and J is TRBJ1-2; D is unresolved. This CDR3 is built from 15 residues. V was clipped by 1 base and J by 2 bases, with 12 bases between them. CDR1 is SGHNT, CDR2 YYREEE, per germline (reference sequence). CDR3 protein: CASSLKAGLNYGYTF. CDR3 coding DNA: TGTGCCAGCAGCTTGAAGGCAGGTTTGAACTATGGCTACACCTTC.